A single T cell receptor beta chain is shown here with its context. No antigen is known for it. The CDR3 is made up of 16 amino acids. From germline, CDR1 is MRHNA and CDR2 SNTAGT. The junction had 9 bases not matched to a gene; V was cut back by 4 bases and J by 4 bases. These data come from a study of cytomegalovirus exposure and HLA in healthy donors. Study-level background: The 90 to 150 validation repertoires, a later analysis reported, used the same platform as the approximately 670 repertoires from the first cohort. Study-level results: Most observed TCR sequences were rare, whereas some public TCRs were detected in many donors. Through in vitro validation, three CMV-associated chains were shown to be specific for CMV antigens. Cytomegalovirus status was reportedly diagnosed by the classifier with high sensitivity and specificity.

TCRdb keeps only in-frame clones here, not all; method: immunoSEQ multiplex PCR. The profile shows about 130,000 clones, about 88% of them singletons. This receptor was identified in a woman between 18 and 29 years old in good health and CMV-seropositive. V is TRBV6-4 and J is TRBJ1-2; 10 bases agree with TRBD1. Sequencing was performed on PBMCs. The chain's CDR3 is CASSVGFGTGAYGYTF. The CDR3 DNA reads TGTGCCAGCAGTGTCGGATTCGGGACAGGGGCCTATGGCTACACCTTC.